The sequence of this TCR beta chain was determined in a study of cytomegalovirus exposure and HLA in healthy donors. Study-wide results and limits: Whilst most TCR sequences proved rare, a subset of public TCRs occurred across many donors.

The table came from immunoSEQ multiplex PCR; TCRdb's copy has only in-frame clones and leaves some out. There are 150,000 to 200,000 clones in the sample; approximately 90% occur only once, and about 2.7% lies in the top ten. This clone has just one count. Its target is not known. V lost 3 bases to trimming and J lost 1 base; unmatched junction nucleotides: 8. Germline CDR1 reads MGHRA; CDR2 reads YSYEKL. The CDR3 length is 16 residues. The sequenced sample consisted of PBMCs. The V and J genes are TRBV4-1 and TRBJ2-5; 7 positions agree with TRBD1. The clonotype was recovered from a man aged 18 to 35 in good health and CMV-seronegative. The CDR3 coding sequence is TGCGCCAGCAGCCAGGTGACAGGGTTGGGCCAAGAGACCCAGTACTTC. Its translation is CASSQVTGLGQETQYF.